The present TCR beta chain was sequenced within a study of identical twins. V was shortened by 0 bases and J by 5 bases, with 10 bases between the two germline ends. This CDR3 comprises 15 residues. Germline V gene data show CDR1 as LGHDT and CDR2 as YNNKEL (reference sequence). TCRdb analysed the 5' RACE reads with MiXCR anew, one entry per CDR3 protein. The data show fewer than 350,000 distinct CDR3 sequences, with about 8.9% seen just once and about 2.1% held by the top ten. This sample also appeared in a second study, on yellow fever vaccine responses in identical twins.

Sequencing was performed on memory (CD45RO+) T cells sorted from blood. The receptor was derived from a woman under 30 in good health. The chain joins TRBV3-1 to TRBJ2-2, with TRBD1 as a possible D gene (5 bases). The CDR3 protein is CASSQDRGYTGELFF. The CDR3 bases are TGTGCCAGCAGCCAAGATAGGGGATATACCGGGGAGCTGTTTTTT.